This paragraph reports one T cell receptor (beta chain). These data belong to a study of technical replicates of blood from a few donors. TCRdb's copy holds only in-frame clones and misses some; the assay was immunoSEQ multiplex PCR. The table shows some 77,000 clones, with roughly 97% occurring only once. The junction had 4 bases not matched to a gene; V was cut back by 6 bases and J by 3 bases. The germline gives CDR1 LNHNV, CDR2 YYDKDF (reference sequence). The CDR3 is made up of 13 amino acids. V is TRBV15 and J is TRBJ2-7; 8 bases line up with TRBD1. The specimen sequenced was T cells isolated from PBMCs. This sequence was found in a human donor in good health. The CDR3 bases are TGTGCCACCAGAACGACAGGGGACTACGAGCAGTACTTC. Its translation is CATRTTGDYEQYF.